This record looks at one T cell receptor (beta chain) sequence and its context. Its antigen is still unknown. The record has no base qualities; no much larger clone is one base away. This sample was included in a study of T cell repertoires in cytomegalovirus infection (dated by TCRdb to the late 2010s). Notes on the research overall: Recently identified HLA-C-restricted CMV epitopes, whose presentation resists viral immunomodulation, were targeted by peptide stimulations together with well-studied HLA-B-restricted epitopes. Donor HLA type was relevant to the analysis, because carriage of CMV infection together with the matching HLA type was indicated by public TCR beta signatures.

The data were produced on an Illumina HiSeq 1500. TCRdb took the public reads, trimmed them with fastp at Q25, ran MiXCR for clone calling and kept in-frame beta chains. One record per CDR3 amino acid sequence lists the most common genes and DNA. Recorded for this sample are around 310,000 distinct CDR3 sequences; 25% to 35% of them occurred a single time. Around 18% of the sample is taken by the ten largest. Inclusive of the bounding cysteine and phenylalanine, the CDR3 is 15 residues long. Only the CDR3 region is kept as DNA, spanning 45 bases read in frame from base 1. V loses 5 bases of germline sequence and J loses 4 bases, and the interval between the two ends is 18 bases. According to the germline V gene (reference sequence), CDR1 reads DFQATT and CDR2 reads SNEGSKA. The treatment or condition label corresponds to: in vitro stimulation with specific CMV peptide epitopes to enrich CMV-specific T cells.

What the authors observed across the whole study: In the ex vivo response, HLA-C-restricted CMV-specific TCR beta clonotypes were dominant, and in two of eight donors the single most frequent clonotype came from this HLA-C-restricted group. Carriers of CMV infection plus the relevant HLA type were discriminated by the cumulative frequency of public TCR beta family members in the study cohort and in an independent roughly 350-donor cohort.

The source was cultured PBMCs, collected from culture after CMV antigen stimulation. The receptor was derived from a human donor in good health (CMV status not recorded). Some clones in this sample may be carry-over from other donors' samples. The rearranged segments are TRBV20-1 and TRBJ1-3; a weak D assignment points to TRBD1 (6 bases agree). The nucleotide sequence is TGCAGTGCTCAGGGGAGCATGGCGGTAGGAAACACCATATATTTT. It codes for CSAQGSMAVGNTIYF.